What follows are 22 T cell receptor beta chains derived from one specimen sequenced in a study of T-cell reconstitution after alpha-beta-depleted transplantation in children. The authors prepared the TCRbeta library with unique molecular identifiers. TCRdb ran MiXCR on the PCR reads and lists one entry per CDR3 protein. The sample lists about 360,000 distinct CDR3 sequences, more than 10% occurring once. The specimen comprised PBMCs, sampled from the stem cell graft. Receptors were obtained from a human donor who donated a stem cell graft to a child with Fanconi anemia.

CDR3 coding DNA: TGCGCCAGCAGCTTAGGACAGGGGCGGGATACGCAGTATTTT. Protein: CASSLGQGRDTQYF. The V and J genes are TRBV5-1 and TRBJ2-3, with TRBD1 matching over 9 bases. In germline, CDR1 is SGHRS, CDR2 YFSETQ. J gave up 6 bases and V 2 bases, and 4 bases lay outside the gene matches. The length of the CDR3 is 14 residues.

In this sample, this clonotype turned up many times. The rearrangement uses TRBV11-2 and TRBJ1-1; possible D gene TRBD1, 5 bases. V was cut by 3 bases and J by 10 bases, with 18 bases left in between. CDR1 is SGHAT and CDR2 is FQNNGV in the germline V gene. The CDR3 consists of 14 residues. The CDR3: CASSFQGTAGVAFF. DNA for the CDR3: TGTGCCAGCAGCTTCCAGGGAACCGCTGGTGTAGCTTTCTTT. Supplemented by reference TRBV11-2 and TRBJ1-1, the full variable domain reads EAGVAQSPRYKIIEKRQSVAFWCNPISGHATLYWYQQILGQGPKLLIQFQNNGVVDDSQLPKDRFSAERLKGVDSTLKIQPAKLEDSAVYLCASSFQGTAGVAFFGQGTRLTVV.

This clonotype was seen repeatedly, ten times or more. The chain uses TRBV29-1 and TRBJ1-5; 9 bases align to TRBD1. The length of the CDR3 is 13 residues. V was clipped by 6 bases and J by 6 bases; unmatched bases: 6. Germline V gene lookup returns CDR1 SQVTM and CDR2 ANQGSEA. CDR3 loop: CSVGQGWSQPQHF. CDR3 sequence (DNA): TGCAGCGTGGGACAGGGATGGAGTCAGCCCCAGCATTTT.

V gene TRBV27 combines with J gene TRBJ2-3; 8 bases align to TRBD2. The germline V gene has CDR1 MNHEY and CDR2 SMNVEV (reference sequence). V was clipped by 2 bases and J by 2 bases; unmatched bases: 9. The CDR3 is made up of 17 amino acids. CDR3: CASSLTLGGVHTDTQYF. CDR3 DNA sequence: TGTGCCAGCAGTTTAACCCTCGGGGGGGTTCACACAGATACGCAGTATTTT.

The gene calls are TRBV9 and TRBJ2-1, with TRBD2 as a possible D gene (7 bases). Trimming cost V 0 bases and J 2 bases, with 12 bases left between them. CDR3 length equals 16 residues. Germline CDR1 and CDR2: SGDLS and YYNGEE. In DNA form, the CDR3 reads TGTGCCAGCAGCGTAGGCGGGGGCCTCACCTACAATGAGCAGTTCTTC. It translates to CASSVGGGLTYNEQFF. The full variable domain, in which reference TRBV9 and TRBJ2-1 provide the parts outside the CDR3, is DSGVTQTPKHLITATGQRVTLRCSPRSGDLSVYWYQQSLDQGLQFLIQYYNGEERAKGNILERFSAQQFPDLHSELNLSSLELGDSALYFCASSVGGGLTYNEQFFGPGTRLTVL.

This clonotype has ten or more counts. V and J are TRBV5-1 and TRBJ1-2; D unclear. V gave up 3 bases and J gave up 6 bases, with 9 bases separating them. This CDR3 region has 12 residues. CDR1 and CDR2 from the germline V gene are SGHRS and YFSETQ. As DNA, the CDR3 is TGCGCCAGCAGCTCGACGGTGGATGGCTACACCTTC. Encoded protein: CASSSTVDGYTF.

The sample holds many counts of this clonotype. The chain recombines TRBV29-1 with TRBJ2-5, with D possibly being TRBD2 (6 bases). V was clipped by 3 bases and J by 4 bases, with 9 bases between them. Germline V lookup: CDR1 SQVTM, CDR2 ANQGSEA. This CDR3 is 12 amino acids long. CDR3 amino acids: CSVDQGGETQYF. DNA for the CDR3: TGCAGCGTTGACCAGGGAGGAGAGACCCAGTACTTC.

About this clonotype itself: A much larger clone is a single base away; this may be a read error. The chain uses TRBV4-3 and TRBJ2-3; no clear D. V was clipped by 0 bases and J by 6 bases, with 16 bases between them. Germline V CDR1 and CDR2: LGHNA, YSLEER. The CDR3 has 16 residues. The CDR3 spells CASSQDVPPSADTQYF. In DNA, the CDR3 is TGCGCCAGCAGCCAAGACGTACCCCCCTCCGCGGATACGCAGTATTTT.

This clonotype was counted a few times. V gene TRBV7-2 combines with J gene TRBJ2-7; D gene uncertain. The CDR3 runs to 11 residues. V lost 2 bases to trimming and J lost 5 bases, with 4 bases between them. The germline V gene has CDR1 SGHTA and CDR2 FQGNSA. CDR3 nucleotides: TGTGCCAGCAGCTTAACCGACGAGCAGTACTTC. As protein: CASSLTDEQYF.

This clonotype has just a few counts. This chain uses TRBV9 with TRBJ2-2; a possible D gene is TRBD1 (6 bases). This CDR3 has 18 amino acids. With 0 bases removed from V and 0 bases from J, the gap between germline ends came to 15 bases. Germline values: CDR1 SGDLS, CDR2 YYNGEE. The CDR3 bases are TGTGCCAGCAGCGTAGAGGCTAGACAGGTAGCGAACACCGGGGAGCTGTTTTTT. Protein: CASSVEARQVANTGELFF.

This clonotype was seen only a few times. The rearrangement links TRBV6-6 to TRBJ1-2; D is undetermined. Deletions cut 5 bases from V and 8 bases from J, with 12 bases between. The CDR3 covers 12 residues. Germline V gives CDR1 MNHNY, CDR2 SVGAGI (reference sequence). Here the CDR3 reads CASSPGGWGYTF. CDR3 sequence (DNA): TGTGCCAGCAGTCCAGGAGGGTGGGGCTACACCTTC.

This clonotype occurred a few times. The CDR3 DNA follows: TGTGCCAGCAGTAGGGGGACAGGTGACGAGCAGTACGTC. Its translation: CASSRGTGDEQYV. The genes are TRBV28 and TRBJ2-7; TRBD1 matches at 8 bases. The length of the CDR3 is 13 residues. V gave up 5 bases and J gave up 5 bases; unmatched junction bases: 5. Germline lookup yields CDR1 MDHEN and CDR2 SYDVKM.

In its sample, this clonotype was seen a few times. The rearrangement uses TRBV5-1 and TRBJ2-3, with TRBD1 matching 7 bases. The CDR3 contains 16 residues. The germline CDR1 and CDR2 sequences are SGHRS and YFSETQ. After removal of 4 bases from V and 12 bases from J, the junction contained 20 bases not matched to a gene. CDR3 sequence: CASSESWTGPRGLQYF. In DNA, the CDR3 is TGCGCCAGCAGCGAATCCTGGACAGGTCCCCGTGGTCTTCAGTATTTT.

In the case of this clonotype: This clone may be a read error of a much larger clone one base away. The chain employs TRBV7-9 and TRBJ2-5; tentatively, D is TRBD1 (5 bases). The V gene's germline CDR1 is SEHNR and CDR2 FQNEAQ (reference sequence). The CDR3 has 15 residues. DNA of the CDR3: TGTGCCAGCAGCCGAGCCCTGACAGCCCAAGAGACCCATTACTTC. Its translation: CASSRALTAQETHYF.

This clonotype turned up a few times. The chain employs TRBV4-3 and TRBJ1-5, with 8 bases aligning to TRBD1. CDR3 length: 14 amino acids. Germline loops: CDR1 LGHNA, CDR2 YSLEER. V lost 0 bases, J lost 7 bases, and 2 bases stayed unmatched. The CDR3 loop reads CASSQEDRVQPQHF. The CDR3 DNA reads TGCGCCAGCAGCCAAGAGGACAGGGTGCAGCCCCAGCATTTT.

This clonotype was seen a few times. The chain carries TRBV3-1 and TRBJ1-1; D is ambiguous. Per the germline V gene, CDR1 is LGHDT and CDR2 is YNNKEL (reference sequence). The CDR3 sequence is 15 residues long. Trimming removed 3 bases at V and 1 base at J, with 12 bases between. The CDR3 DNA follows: TGTGCCAGCAGCCATCGTATTACATGGAACACTGAAGCTTTCTTT. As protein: CASSHRITWNTEAFF.

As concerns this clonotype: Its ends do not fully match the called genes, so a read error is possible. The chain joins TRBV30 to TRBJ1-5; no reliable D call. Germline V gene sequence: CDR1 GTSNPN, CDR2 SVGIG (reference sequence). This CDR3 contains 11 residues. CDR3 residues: CAWSMVDGSVF. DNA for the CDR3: TGTGCCTGGAGTATGGTAGACGGCTCGGTTTTT.

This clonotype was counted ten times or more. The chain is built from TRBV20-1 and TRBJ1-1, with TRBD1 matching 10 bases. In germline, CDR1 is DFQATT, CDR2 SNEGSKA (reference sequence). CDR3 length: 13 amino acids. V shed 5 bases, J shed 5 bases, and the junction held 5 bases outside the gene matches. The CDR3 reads CSALTGGPTEAFF. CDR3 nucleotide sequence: TGCAGTGCTTTGACAGGGGGCCCAACTGAAGCTTTCTTT.

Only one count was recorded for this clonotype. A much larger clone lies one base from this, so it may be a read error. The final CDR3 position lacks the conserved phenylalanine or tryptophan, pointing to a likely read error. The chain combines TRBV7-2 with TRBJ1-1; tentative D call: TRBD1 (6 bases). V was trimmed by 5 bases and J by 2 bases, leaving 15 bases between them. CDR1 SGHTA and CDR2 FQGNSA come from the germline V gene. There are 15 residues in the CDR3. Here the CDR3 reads CASSPRGGGNTEAFY. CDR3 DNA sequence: TGTGCCAGCAGCCCGAGGGGGGGCGGAAACACTGAAGCTTTCTAT.

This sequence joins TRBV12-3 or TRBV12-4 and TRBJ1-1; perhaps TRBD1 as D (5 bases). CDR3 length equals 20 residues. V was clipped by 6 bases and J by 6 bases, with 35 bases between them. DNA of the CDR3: TGTGCCAGCAGGTCTGGACCCGACAGAGGTAACCGGGCGTGGAATCCTGAAGCTTTCTTT. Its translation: CASRSGPDRGNRAWNPEAFF.

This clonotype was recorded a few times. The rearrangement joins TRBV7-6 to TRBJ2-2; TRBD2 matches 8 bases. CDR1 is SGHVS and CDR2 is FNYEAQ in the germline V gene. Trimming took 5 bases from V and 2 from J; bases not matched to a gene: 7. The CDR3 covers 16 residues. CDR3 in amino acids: CASSTMRGANTGELFF. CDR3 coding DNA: TGTGCCAGCAGCACTATGCGGGGGGCCAACACCGGGGAGCTGTTTTTT.

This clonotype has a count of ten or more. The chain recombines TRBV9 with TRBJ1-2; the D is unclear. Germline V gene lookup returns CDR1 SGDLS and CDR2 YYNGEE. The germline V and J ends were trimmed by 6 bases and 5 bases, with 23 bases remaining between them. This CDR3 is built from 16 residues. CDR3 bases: TGTGCCAGCACCGACCGGGAACCAGCGGGTCCTTATGGCTACACCTTC. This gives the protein CASTDREPAGPYGYTF.